One and the same sample provided the 20 T cell receptor beta chains below, sequenced in a study of blood T cell repertoires in COVID-19. Only in-frame clones appear in the TCRdb table, and some are missing; sequencing was by immunoSEQ multiplex PCR. The sample gives 250,000 to 350,000 clones, approximately 85% of which show up once; around 1% is in the top ten. Sequenced input: peripheral blood. The receptors shown here come from a human donor with COVID-19, enrolled during active disease. The donor label of this sample is uncertain.

The chain has TRBV11-2 and TRBJ2-5, with 7 bases that match TRBD2. With V trimmed by 0 bases and J by 1 base, 2 bases remained unmatched. Germline CDR1 is SGHAT and CDR2 is FQNNGV. This CDR3 comprises 15 residues. The CDR3 DNA reads TGTGCCAGCAGCTTAGATGCTAGCGGCCAAGAGACCCAGTACTTC. Its translation is CASSLDASGQETQYF.

This clone has just one count. The J gene is TRBJ2-4, the V gene TRBV28; TRBD1 is a possible D gene (5 bases). CDR1 and CDR2 (germline): MDHEN, SYDVKM. CDR3 length equals 15 residues. The V gene lost 7 bases and the J gene lost 2 bases, with 15 bases spanning the gap. CDR3 sequence (DNA): TGTGCCAGCACCCCCTCGGCAGGGCCCAAAAACATTCAGTACTTC. Its translation is CASTPSAGPKNIQYF.

This rearrangement joins TRBV12-3 or TRBV12-4 to TRBJ1-1; no reliable D call. Trimming cost V 8 bases and J 0 bases, with 10 bases left between them. This CDR3 is built from 13 residues. CDR3 residues: CASHGPVNTEAFF. The CDR3 coding sequence is TGTGCCAGCCATGGCCCTGTGAACACTGAAGCTTTCTTT.

The chain uses TRBV5-4 and TRBJ1-1; a weak D match, TRBD1 (5 bases). Germline lookup yields CDR1 SGHNT and CDR2 YYREEE (reference sequence). The V end was cut by 4 bases, the J end by 0 bases, with 10 bases between. The CDR3 totals 14 residues. The DNA of the CDR3 is TGTGCCAGCAGCGCTGACAGCGTGAACACTGAAGCTTTCTTT. Translated, it gives CASSADSVNTEAFF.

The chain joins TRBV7-8 to TRBJ2-4; TRBD1 agrees at 9 bases. The CDR3 contains 19 residues. CDR1 is SGHVS, CDR2 FQNEAQ, per germline. After removal of 2 bases from V and 4 bases from J, the junction contained 15 bases not matched to a gene. CDR3 nucleotides: TGTGCCAGCAGCTTAACTAGTAAGGACAGGGGAGAGAGAAAAAACATTCAGTACTTC. Its protein product is CASSLTSKDRGERKNIQYF.

The V call is TRBV27, the J call TRBJ1-5, with 10 bases identical to TRBD1. In germline, CDR1 is MNHEY, CDR2 SMNVEV (reference sequence). The CDR3 sequence is 15 residues long. The trim removed 4 bases at V and 7 bases at J, leaving 7 bases unmatched. The CDR3 DNA reads as TGTGCCAGCAGTTACCGACAGGGGGCTGAACAGCCCCAGCATTTT. Amino acids: CASSYRQGAEQPQHF.

This clone was recorded once. The gene calls are TRBV19 and TRBJ2-1, with 7 nucleotides matching TRBD2. The CDR3 has 14 amino acids. V trimming: 5 bases; J trimming: 6 bases; junction bases outside the gene matches: 7. Germline loops: CDR1 LNHDA, CDR2 SQIVND (reference sequence). As DNA, the CDR3 is TGTGCCAGTAGTTCCCGACTAGCCCGCAATGAGCAGTTCTTC. As protein: CASSSRLARNEQFF.

The V and J genes are TRBV11-2 and TRBJ2-7; 7 bases line up with TRBD2. The CDR3 runs 14 residues. Germline V lookup: CDR1 SGHAT, CDR2 FQNNGV. J was trimmed by 3 bases and V by 3 bases; bases with no gene match: 5. CDR3 DNA sequence: TGTGCCAGCAGCTTGACTAGCAGAAGCTACGAGCAGTACTTC. Amino acids: CASSLTSRSYEQYF.

The chain joins TRBV9 to TRBJ2-3; 7 nucleotides match TRBD1. V was clipped by 2 bases and J by 0 bases; unmatched bases: 21. Germline V gives CDR1 SGDLS, CDR2 YYNGEE. The CDR3 has 21 residues. The CDR3 nucleotides are TGTGCCAGCAGCGTTCTACCGGGACAGCCCTTCCTATTTACTAGCACAGATACGCAGTATTTT. It codes for CASSVLPGQPFLFTSTDTQYF.

The gene calls are TRBV3-1 (or the pseudogene TRBV3-2) and TRBJ1-2, with TRBD1 identical over 7 bases. The CDR3 contains 17 residues. Germline V CDR1 and CDR2: LGHDT, YNNKEL (reference sequence). The V and J ends lost 0 bases and 8 bases, in that order; junction bases with no gene match: 15. CDR3 loop: CASSQEFQGGHRRGYTF. Written as DNA, the CDR3 is TGTGCCAGCAGCCAAGAGTTTCAAGGGGGCCACAGGCGCGGCTACACCTTC.

The V gene is TRBV12-3 or TRBV12-4, the J gene TRBJ2-1; the D gene is possibly TRBD2 (5 bases). The CDR3 loop spans 13 amino acids. V shed 6 bases and J shed 6 bases, with 12 bases lying between them. The CDR3: CASRLTSLNEQFF. CDR3 nucleotides: TGTGCCAGCAGACTCACTAGTCTCAATGAGCAGTTCTTC.

V gene TRBV11-1 combines with J gene TRBJ2-7, with TRBD1 identical over 9 bases. There are 16 residues in the CDR3. Germline values: CDR1 SGHAT, CDR2 FQDESV (reference sequence). J gave up 0 bases and V 8 bases, and 11 bases lay outside the gene matches. CDR3 amino acids: CASAPLQGQGSYEQYF. Written as DNA, the CDR3 is TGTGCCAGCGCACCCTTACAGGGACAGGGCTCCTACGAGCAGTACTTC.

The chain carries TRBV28 and TRBJ1-3; 7 nucleotides match TRBD1. J lost 4 bases, V lost 9 bases, and 9 bases had no gene match. This CDR3 comprises 14 residues. CDR1 is MDHEN and CDR2 is SYDVKM in the germline V gene. The CDR3 bases are TGTGCCAGTGAGACTCAGGGGGTGGGAAACACCATATATTTT. This gives the protein CASETQGVGNTIYF.

The CDR3 DNA is TGTGCCATCAGACCGGGACATAGCTCCTACGAGCAGTACTTC. Its protein is CAIRPGHSSYEQYF. The chain combines TRBV10-3 with TRBJ2-7; weak D call: TRBD1 (6 bases). The CDR3 extends over 14 amino acids. Germline V lookup: CDR1 ENHRY, CDR2 SYGVKD. V lost 6 bases and J lost 0, with 12 bases in between.

The chain has TRBV4-1 and TRBJ1-4; unclear D gene. The CDR3 spans 14 residues. Germline assignment: CDR1 MGHRA and CDR2 YSYEKL. V lost 4 bases and J lost 7, with 13 bases in between. The CDR3 coding sequence is TGCGCCAGCAGCCCCTTCCCGGGGAGTGAAAAACTGTTTTTT. Residues: CASSPFPGSEKLFF.

The chain carries TRBV3-1 (or the pseudogene TRBV3-2) and TRBJ1-1; D ambiguous. Germline V gene data show CDR1 as LGHDT and CDR2 as YNNKEL (reference sequence). The length of the CDR3 is 14 residues. V was pared by 0 bases and J by 5 bases, with 10 bases between. CDR3 nucleotide sequence: TGTGCCAGCAGCCAAGATATGGGGAGGACTGAAGCTTTCTTT. Its protein product is CASSQDMGRTEAFF.

The genes are TRBV29-1 and TRBJ2-1; tentative D call: TRBD2 (6 bases). This CDR3 is built from 15 residues. CDR1 SQVTM and CDR2 ANQGSEA come from the germline V gene. The V and J ends lost 6 bases and 7 bases respectively, with 22 bases between them. CDR3 residues: CSVAAQAGFGNEQFF. For the CDR3, the DNA is TGCAGCGTGGCAGCTCAGGCGGGATTCGGTAATGAGCAGTTCTTC.

The chain links TRBV6-4 to TRBJ2-3; TRBD2 agrees at 8 bases. CDR3 size: 15 residues. Per the germline V gene, CDR1 is MRHNA and CDR2 is SNTAGT. Trimming at V came to 3 bases and at J to 4 bases, leaving 6 bases not matched to a gene. CDR3 coding DNA: TGTGCCAGCAGTGAAAGCGGGAGCGGCTCAGATACGCAGTATTTT. The encoded protein is CASSESGSGSDTQYF.

The J gene is TRBJ1-1, the V gene TRBV7-2; D uncertain. Trimming removed 7 bases from V and 4 bases from J, with 16 bases in between. Germline V gene lookup returns CDR1 SGHTA and CDR2 FQGNSA. There are 14 residues in the CDR3. This CDR3 reads CASTSDGPGTEAFF. As DNA, the CDR3 is TGTGCCAGCACCTCGGATGGTCCGGGCACTGAAGCTTTCTTT. Filled out from reference TRBV7-2 and TRBJ1-1, the complete variable domain reads GAGVSQSPSNKVTEKGKDVELRCDPISGHTALYWYRQSLGQGLEFLIYFQGNSAPDKSGLPSDRFSAERTGGSVSTLTIQRTQQEDSAVYLCASTSDGPGTEAFFGQGTRLTVV.

This chain uses TRBV7-2 with TRBJ2-7; weak D call: TRBD1 (7 bases). The CDR3 is 14 amino acids. In germline, CDR1 is SGHTA, CDR2 FQGNSA. The V gene lost 5 bases and the J gene lost 0 bases, with 11 bases spanning the gap. CDR3 coding DNA: TGTGCCAGCAGCCCCCAGGGGGGCTCCTACGAGCAGTACTTC. Translation: CASSPQGGSYEQYF.